The source of this T cell receptor (beta chain) is a study of human T cells and chemical hapten exposure. As to this clonotype: Its antigen is not identified.

TCRdb used MiXCR to reprocess the RACE reads, holding one entry per CDR3 protein. Of over 95,000 distinct CDR3 sequences listed, around 12% are singletons. Study results and limitations: The study found that DPC sensitization did not change TCRs above 1 in 1000 frequency. While controls formed fewer of them, expanded TCRs formed significantly more large CDR3 similarity clusters.

Time point here: patch test 1, 2 weeks after DPC sensitization. Treatment meaning: therapeutic diphenylcyclopropenone sensitization with weekly scalp DPC. The sequences come from whole blood, collected in connection with sensitization to the hapten diphenylcyclopropenone (DPC). The sequence was obtained from a woman in her thirties or forties with alopecia areata. Some clones in this sample may be carry-over from other donors' samples.

The CDR3 here is CSGGPRRGTEAFF. Here the CDR3 DNA reads TGCAGCGGTGGACCAAGAAGAGGCACTGAAGCTTTCTTT. The chain is built from TRBV29-1 and TRBJ1-1; no clear D. From germline, CDR1 is SQVTM and CDR2 ANQGSEA. The V end was cut by 7 bases, the J end by 4 bases, with 16 bases between. The CDR3 consists of 13 residues.